This TCR beta chain was sequenced for a study of Graves' ophthalmopathy and Graves' hyperthyroidism. Amplification of the TCR beta CDR3 regions used RNA transcripts (as template). HTBI-primed RT-PCR formed the first round, and a multiplex PCR formed the second. MiXCR, run by TCRdb on the multiplex PCR reads, gives a single entry per CDR3 protein. The repertoire holds roughly 500,000 distinct CDR3 sequences, with approximately 14% as singletons. This clonotype has just one count. Its matching antigen is unknown. Being one base from a much bigger clone, this may be a read error. The germline gives CDR1 MRHNA, CDR2 SNTAGT. This CDR3 has 14 amino acids. Whole-study findings and limits: Cross-validated, the 13-signature model showed 87.88%/81.08% sensitivity/specificity, and 80%/75% in the test set.

The chain links TRBV6-4 to TRBJ1-5, with 8 positions matching TRBD1. Input material: blood. This TCR came from a woman aged 25 to 39 with Graves' ophthalmopathy. The CDR3 is CVSSWTGQEQPQHF. For the CDR3, the DNA is TGTGTCAGCAGTTGGACAGGGCAAGAGCAGCCCCAGCATTTT.